The 7 T cell receptor beta chains below all came from one sample that was sequenced in a study of shared clonotypes between healthy human individuals. Assay used: immunoSEQ multiplex PCR; TCRdb lists only in-frame clones, some missing. The table shows approximately 500,000 clones, with around 85% occurring only once. Sequenced: PBMCs. The receptors were gathered from a woman aged 40 to 55 in good health. Some clones in this sample may be carry-over from other donors' samples.

To note about this clone: With a far larger clone one base away, a read error is the likely cause. The chain couples TRBV7-9 to TRBJ1-5; TRBD1 is a possible D gene (6 bases). The CDR3 contains 13 residues. CDR1 is SEHNR and CDR2 is FQNEAQ in the germline V gene (reference sequence). The CDR3 reads CAGSRQVNQPQHF. The CDR3 bases are TGTGCCGGCAGCCGACAGGTGAATCAGCCCCAGCATTTT. The entire variable domain, with the rest obtained from reference TRBV7-9 and TRBJ1-5, is as follows: DTGVSQNPRHKITKRGQNVTFRCDPISEHNRLYWYRQTLGQGPEFLTYFQNEAQLEKSRLLSDRFSAERPKGSFSTLEIQRTEQGDSAMYLCAGSRQVNQPQHFGDGTRLSIL.

The V call is TRBV11-3, the J call TRBJ2-3; D might be TRBD2 (6 bases). CDR3 length: 15 amino acids. The V and J ends lost 0 bases and 2 bases respectively, with 9 bases between them. Germline V gene sequence: CDR1 SGHNT, CDR2 YENEEA. CDR3 bases: TGTGCCAGCAGCTTAGAAGGGACTCACACAGATACGCAGTATTTT. Residues: CASSLEGTHTDTQYF.

For this clone: The junction and the germline gene differ at one end; a read error may be behind it. The sample has other DNA sequences that encode this CDR3 too. CDR3 region: CASSYDMETEAFF. CDR3 in DNA: TGTGCTAGCAGCTACGACATGGAAACTGAAGCTTTCTTT. The chain has TRBV7-3 and TRBJ1-1; unclear D gene. The CDR3 is 13 amino acids. Germline V gene lookup returns CDR1 SGHTA and CDR2 FQGTGA.

CDR3: CASSSDREGTEAFF. The CDR3 DNA reads TGTGCCAGCAGCTCGGACAGGGAAGGCACTGAAGCTTTCTTT. This sequence joins TRBV7-9 and TRBJ1-1, with 8 bases identical to TRBD1. Germline V gene sequence: CDR1 SEHNR, CDR2 FQNEAQ (reference sequence). J gave up 4 bases and V 4 bases, and 5 bases lay outside the gene matches. This CDR3 has 14 residues.

About this clone itself: This probably arose from a read error, given a far larger clone one base away. For the CDR3, the DNA is TGTGCCAGCAGTGAATATACAAGGGGAAATGAAAAACTGTTTTTT. Translated, it gives CASSEYTRGNEKLFF. The V and J genes are TRBV25-1 and TRBJ1-4; D may be TRBD1 (5 bases). Trimming left V 0 bases short and J 5 bases short, with 10 bases between. This CDR3 has 15 residues. Looked up from germline, CDR1 is MGHDK and CDR2 is SYGVNS.

This chain uses TRBV28 with TRBJ1-1; possible D gene TRBD1, 6 bases. V was cut by 7 bases and J by 1 base, with 13 bases left in between. The CDR3 has 14 amino acids. The germline gives CDR1 MDHEN, CDR2 SYDVKM. CDR3 region: CASKVGGQNTEAFF. In nucleotides, the CDR3 is TGTGCCAGCAAGGTGGGGGGCCAGAACACTGAAGCTTTCTTT.

This rearrangement joins TRBV5-1 to TRBJ1-4; D might be TRBD1 (6 bases). V dropped 4 bases and J dropped 0 bases, with 13 bases sitting between them. Germline lookup yields CDR1 SGHRS and CDR2 YFSETQ. This CDR3 contains 16 residues. In nucleotides, the CDR3 is TGCGCCAGCAGCCCGGACAGTTTCGCAACTAATGAAAAACTGTTTTTT. Encoded protein: CASSPDSFATNEKLFF.